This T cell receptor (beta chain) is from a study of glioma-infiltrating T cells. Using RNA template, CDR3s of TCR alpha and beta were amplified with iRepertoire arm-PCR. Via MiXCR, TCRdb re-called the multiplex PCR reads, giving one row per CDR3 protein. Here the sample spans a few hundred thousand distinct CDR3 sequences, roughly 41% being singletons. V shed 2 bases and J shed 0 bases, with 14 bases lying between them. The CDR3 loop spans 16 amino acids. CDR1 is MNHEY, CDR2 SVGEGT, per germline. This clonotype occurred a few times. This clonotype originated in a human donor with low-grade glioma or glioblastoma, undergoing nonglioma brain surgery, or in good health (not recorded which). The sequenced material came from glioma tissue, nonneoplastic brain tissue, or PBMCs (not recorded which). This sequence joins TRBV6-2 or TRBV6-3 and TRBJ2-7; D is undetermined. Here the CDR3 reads CASSYPWASYSYEQYF. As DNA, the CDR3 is TGTGCCAGCAGTTACCCCTGGGCGAGCTACTCCTACGAGCAGTACTTC.